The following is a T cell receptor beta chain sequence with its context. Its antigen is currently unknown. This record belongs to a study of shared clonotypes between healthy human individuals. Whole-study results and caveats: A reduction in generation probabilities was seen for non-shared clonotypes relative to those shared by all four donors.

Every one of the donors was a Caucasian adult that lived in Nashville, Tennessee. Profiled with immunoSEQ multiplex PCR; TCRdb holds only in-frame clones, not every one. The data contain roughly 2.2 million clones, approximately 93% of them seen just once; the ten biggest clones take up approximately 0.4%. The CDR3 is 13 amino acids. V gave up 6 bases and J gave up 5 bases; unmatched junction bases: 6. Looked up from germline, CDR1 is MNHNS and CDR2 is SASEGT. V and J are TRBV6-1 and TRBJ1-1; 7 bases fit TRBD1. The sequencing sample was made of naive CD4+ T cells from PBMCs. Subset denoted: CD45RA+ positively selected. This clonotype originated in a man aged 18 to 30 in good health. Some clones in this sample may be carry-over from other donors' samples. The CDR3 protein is CASRVTGETEAFF. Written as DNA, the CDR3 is TGTGCCAGCAGGGTTACAGGGGAGACTGAAGCTTTCTTT.